Sequencing of this T cell receptor (beta chain) was carried out in a study of T cells in tuberculosis. Thawed, overnight-rested PBMC were stained with GMM-loaded CD1B tetramer, viability dye and anti-CD3, then sorted. The CD1B tetramers carried C32 glucose monomycolate purified from Rhodococcus equi. Trimming left V 1 base short and J 2 bases short, with 10 bases between. Germline CDR1 and CDR2: SGHTA and FQGNSA. The CDR3 has 15 residues. Measured with immunoSEQ multiplex PCR; TCRdb has only the in-frame clones, and not every one. In the table there are tens of thousands of clones, approximately 91% of which are singletons.

The chain is built from TRBV7-2 and TRBJ2-3; D is undetermined. The sample consisted of CD1b-GMM tetramer-negative cells sorted from PBMCs. The sequence derives from an adult woman with latent tuberculosis. DNA of the CDR3: TGTGCCAGCAGCTTAGGATTGGGCCTCACAGATACGCAGTATTTT. Protein product: CASSLGLGLTDTQYF.